The present entry profiles one T cell receptor (beta chain) with its context. Its antigen remains unidentified. This entry belongs to a study of cytomegalovirus exposure and HLA in healthy donors. Nominally healthy donors were sampled, though unrecorded immune exposures were likely. This CDR3 spans 14 amino acids. With 3 bases removed from V and 5 bases from J, the gap between germline ends came to 11 bases. Germline lookup yields CDR1 KGHSY and CDR2 FQNENV. Amplification used 60 Vbeta primers and 13 Jbeta primers. This table comes from immunoSEQ multiplex PCR, and its TCRdb copy is limited to in-frame clones, with some not included. The sample has approximately 150,000 clones; around 86% are singletons. Study observations and caveats: Accounts indicate the classifier identified cytomegalovirus status with strong specificity and sensitivity.

This TCR came from a human donor in good health. The chain has TRBV16 and TRBJ1-5, with D possibly matching TRBD1 (5 bases). The sample taken for sequencing was PBMCs. The CDR3 spells CASSQGRVHQPQHF. CDR3 in DNA: TGTGCCAGCAGCCAGGGCAGGGTACATCAGCCCCAGCATTTT. Filled out from reference TRBV16 and TRBJ1-5, the complete variable domain reads GEEVAQTPKHLVRGEGQKAKLYCAPIKGHSYVFWYQQVLKNEFKFLISFQNENVFDETGMPKERFSAKCLPNSPCSLEIQATKLEDSAVYFCASSQGRVHQPQHFGDGTRLSIL.